Each of the 20 T cell receptor beta chains below was sequenced from the same sample in a study of T cell repertoires in cytomegalovirus infection. The antigens these receptors bind are not known. One entry per CDR3 protein, called by TCRdb with MiXCR from the reads. The profile shows some 800,000 distinct CDR3 sequences, 32% of them singletons. Sequenced material: cultured CD8+ T cells from PBMCs, taken from culture after CMV antigen stimulation. Every receptor here comes from a human donor in good health (CMV status not recorded). Some clones in this sample may be carry-over from other donors' samples.

This clonotype has a handful of counts. The rearrangement joins TRBV27 to TRBJ2-1, with D unclear. V shed 6 bases and J shed 7 bases, with 7 bases lying between them. The CDR3 is 11 amino acids. Germline V gives CDR1 MNHEY, CDR2 SMNVEV (reference sequence). CDR3: CASRKGNEQFF. The DNA of the CDR3 is TGTGCCAGCAGGAAAGGGAATGAGCAGTTCTTC.

The genes are TRBV7-3 and TRBJ2-3; D may correspond to TRBD1 or TRBD2 (5 bases each). This CDR3 has 16 residues. Looked up from germline, CDR1 is SGHTA and CDR2 is FQGTGA. The V end was cut by 5 bases, the J end by 0 bases, with 15 bases between. CDR3 bases: TGTGCCAGCAGCAGCTTCGGGACCGCTAGCACAGATACGCAGTATTTT. This translates into CASSSFGTASTDTQYF.

This rearrangement joins TRBV6-1 to TRBJ2-7; 8 positions agree with TRBD1. CDR3 size: 13 residues. Germline V lookup: CDR1 MNHNS, CDR2 SASEGT. Trimming took 6 bases from V and 5 from J; bases not matched to a gene: 6. CDR3 amino acids: CASSWTGLDEQYV. The DNA of the CDR3 is TGTGCCAGCAGCTGGACAGGGTTGGACGAGCAGTACGTC.

This clonotype was counted ten times or more. The chain has TRBV7-2 and TRBJ1-2, with no clear D. The germline V gene has CDR1 SGHTA and CDR2 FQGNSA. V lost 1 base and J lost 8, with 8 bases in between. CDR3 length equals 12 residues. CDR3 loop: CASSLGAGGYTF. CDR3 sequence (DNA): TGTGCCAGCAGCTTAGGGGCGGGGGGCTACACCTTC.

This clonotype was counted a few times. The chain carries TRBV14 and TRBJ2-5; D gene unclear. V lost 4 bases and J 3 bases, leaving 9 bases between the germline ends. The CDR3 length is 13 residues. The germline gives CDR1 SGHDN, CDR2 FVKESK. The DNA for the CDR3 is TGTGCCAGCAGCCTTGGCACCAAAGAGACCCAGTACTTC. As protein: CASSLGTKETQYF. The complete variable domain, with remaining parts taken from reference TRBV14 and TRBJ2-5, reads EAGVTQFPSHSVIEKGQTVTLRCDPISGHDNLYWYRRVMGKEIKFLLHFVKESKQDESGMPNNRFLAERTGGTYSTLKVQPAELEDSGVYFCASSLGTKETQYFGPGTRLLVL.

This sequence joins TRBV12-5 and TRBJ1-3; unclear D gene. Trimming took 1 base from V and 0 from J, leaving 7 bases between them. The CDR3 sequence is 15 residues long. In germline, CDR1 is LGHNT, CDR2 FRNRAP. The CDR3 nucleotides are TGTGCTAGTGGTTTGGACCGTTACTCTGGAAACACCATATATTTT. Encoded protein: CASGLDRYSGNTIYF.

This sequence joins TRBV7-2 and TRBJ2-5; D is possibly TRBD2 (5 bases). Germline-derived CDR1 and CDR2 are SGHTA and FQGNSA. CDR3 length: 15 amino acids. The V and J ends lost 5 bases and 3 bases respectively, with 16 bases between them. The CDR3 DNA follows: TGTGCCAGCAGCCCACCCAGGAGGTCCGAAGAGACCCAGTACTTC. Protein: CASSPPRRSEETQYF.

This chain connects TRBV9 to TRBJ1-1; D call uncertain. The CDR3 has 14 residues. Germline V gives CDR1 SGDLS, CDR2 YYNGEE. Deletions cut 3 bases from V and 0 bases from J, with 9 bases between. CDR3 residues: CASSAWEVNTEAFF. CDR3 nucleotides: TGTGCCAGCAGCGCGTGGGAAGTGAACACTGAAGCTTTCTTT.

This sequence joins TRBV11-3 and TRBJ2-3, with D perhaps TRBD2 (6 bases). V was shortened by 5 bases and J by 1 base, with 13 bases between the two germline ends. Germline V CDR1 and CDR2: SGHNT, YENEEA. CDR3 length: 15 residues. The CDR3 here is CASSHRGGGTDTQYF. In DNA form, the CDR3 reads TGTGCCAGCAGCCACCGGGGCGGGGGCACAGATACGCAGTATTTT.

The rearrangement links TRBV19 to TRBJ1-2, with TRBD1 identical over 10 bases. Trimming cost V 5 bases and J 4 bases; bases outside gene matches: 19. The CDR3 runs to 19 residues. Germline CDR1 reads LNHDA; CDR2 reads SQIVND (reference sequence). The CDR3 region is CASSLRQGALLFKGYGYTF. CDR3 in DNA: TGTGCCAGTAGTCTGCGACAGGGGGCTCTTTTATTTAAAGGCTATGGCTACACCTTC.

V and J are TRBV4-1 and TRBJ2-2, with 8 nucleotides matching TRBD2. Germline CDR1 is MGHRA and CDR2 is YSYEKL. CDR3 length: 17 amino acids. V lost 5 bases to trimming and J lost 0 bases; unmatched junction nucleotides: 8. In DNA form, the CDR3 reads TGCGCCAGCAGCTATCGACTAGCGACCGCGAACACCGGGGAGCTGTTTTTT. This codes for CASSYRLATANTGELFF.

This clonotype has at least ten counts. The V and J genes are TRBV7-2 and TRBJ1-1, with D possibly matching TRBD1 (6 bases). Trimming stripped 5 bases from V and 11 bases from J, with 12 bases between. The CDR3 has 11 residues. Per germline, CDR1 SGHTA and CDR2 FQGNSA. The CDR3 sequence: CASSEGGMAFF. The CDR3 nucleotides read TGTGCCAGCAGCGAAGGGGGGATGGCTTTCTTT. Supplemented by reference TRBV7-2 and TRBJ1-1, the full variable domain reads GAGVSQSPSNKVTEKGKDVELRCDPISGHTALYWYRQSLGQGLEFLIYFQGNSAPDKSGLPSDRFSAERTGGSVSTLTIQRTQQEDSAVYLCASSEGGMAFFGQGTRLTVV.

V usage is TRBV6-6 and J usage is TRBJ2-1, with 8 positions matching TRBD2. In germline, CDR1 is MNHNY, CDR2 SVGAGI (reference sequence). V lost 5 bases to trimming and J lost 6 bases; unmatched junction nucleotides: 6. This CDR3 is built from 14 residues. The CDR3 region is CASSPGLVPNEQFF. In DNA form, the CDR3 reads TGTGCCAGCAGTCCGGGACTAGTGCCCAATGAGCAGTTCTTC.

In this sample, this clonotype turned up a few times. The chain employs TRBV7-9 and TRBJ1-5; 7 bases line up with TRBD1. Germline assignment: CDR1 SEHNR and CDR2 FQNEAQ (reference sequence). This CDR3 has 17 amino acids. V shed 5 bases, J shed 0 bases, and the junction held 10 bases outside the gene matches. This chain's CDR3 is CASSLMDRHHSNQPQHF. Here the CDR3 DNA reads TGTGCCAGCAGCCTTATGGACAGGCATCATAGCAATCAGCCCCAGCATTTT.

This clonotype was counted only a few times. This sequence joins TRBV7-6 and TRBJ1-5, with D uncertain. CDR3 length: 14 residues. Trimming cost V 7 bases and J 4 bases, with 14 bases left between them. Germline CDR1 SGHVS, CDR2 FNYEAQ. This chain's CDR3 is CASTSGFANQPQHF. The CDR3 DNA follows: TGTGCCAGCACCTCTGGTTTCGCGAATCAGCCCCAGCATTTT.

This clonotype was picked up a small number of times. This chain links TRBV7-2 with TRBJ1-1; the D is unclear. Germline CDR1 SGHTA, CDR2 FQGNSA. Trimming shortened V by 5 bases and J by 1 base, and 14 bases separated the two germline ends. The CDR3 length is 15 residues. CDR3 DNA sequence: TGTGCCAGCAGCGACTCTTTCACAACGAACACTGAAGCTTTCTTT. This codes for CASSDSFTTNTEAFF.

Remarks on this clonotype: A read error may account for a junction end that differs from germline. The chain joins TRBV19 to TRBJ2-1; D ambiguous. The CDR3 has 15 residues. Per the germline V gene, CDR1 is LNHDA and CDR2 is SQIVND (reference sequence). The CDR3 protein is CASSIEVSSYSEQFF. The DNA for the CDR3 is TGTGCCAGTAGTATAGAGGTGAGCTCCTACAGTGAGCAGTTCTTC.

The V and J genes are TRBV27 and TRBJ2-1; D is unresolved. Germline CDR1 and CDR2: MNHEY and SMNVEV (reference sequence). The CDR3 length is 15 residues. V was trimmed by 5 bases and J by 1 base, leaving 12 bases between them. The CDR3 DNA follows: TGTGCCAGCAGTCTCTGGTCTCAATCCTACAATGAGCAGTTCTTC. This gives the protein CASSLWSQSYNEQFF.

The V gene is TRBV5-1, the J gene TRBJ1-5; 9 nucleotides align to TRBD1. The ends lost 1 base at V and 7 bases at J; junction bases unmatched: 12. Germline values: CDR1 SGHRS, CDR2 YFSETQ. The CDR3 loop spans 17 amino acids. The CDR3 protein is CASSLTFRGQGDQPQHF. The CDR3 DNA follows: TGCGCCAGCAGCTTGACATTTCGGGGACAGGGTGACCAGCCCCAGCATTTT.

This clonotype was found a few times. The chain couples TRBV7-9 to TRBJ2-2; no firm D call. The V end lost 6 bases, the J end lost 5 bases, and 4 bases lay between the germline ends. CDR3 length: 11 residues. CDR1 and CDR2 (germline): SEHNR, FQNEAQ (reference sequence). The CDR3 reads CASRKTGELFF. The CDR3 DNA follows: TGTGCCAGCAGGAAGACCGGGGAGCTGTTTTTT.